The 18 T cell receptor beta chains given below trace back to one sample, sequenced in a study of T cells in Graves' hyperthyroidism and ophthalmopathy (dated by TCRdb to about 2019). To prepare the library, multiplex PCR was applied. Sequencer: Illumina HiSeq 2000. TCR beta CDR3 regions were amplified from RNA transcripts. The TCR CDR3 was subjected to a first round of RT-PCR using the HTBI primer set and the Qiagen OneStep RT-PCR kit. TCRdb reran the public reads through fastp at Q25 and MiXCR, keeping productive beta chains. CDR3 protein sequences are deduplicated, and each keeps its most common genes and DNA. This sample has about 530,000 distinct CDR3 sequences in its table, and 15% to 20% of those were observed once. Roughly 18% of the sample belongs to the ten largest clones. The sample taken for sequencing was blood. The receptors shown here come from a woman younger than 35 with Graves' ophthalmopathy.

This clonotype was seen repeatedly, ten times or more. J is TRBJ1-1 and V is TRBV2; no firm D call. CDR3 length: 14 amino acids. V gave up 4 bases and J gave up 2 bases, with 11 bases separating them. Germline CDR1 is SNHLY and CDR2 is FYNNEI. The CDR3 sequence is CASSVEGLNTEAFF. The CDR3, as DNA: TGTGCCAGCAGTGTCGAGGGCCTAAACACTGAAGCTTTCTTT.

This clonotype came up a few times. The V and J genes are TRBV4-1 and TRBJ1-3; 8 positions match TRBD1. V shed 0 bases, J shed 8 bases, and the junction held 6 bases outside the gene matches. Germline V gene lookup returns CDR1 MGHRA and CDR2 YSYEKL. This CDR3 spans 15 amino acids. CDR3: CASSQEGRGLDTIYF. DNA of the CDR3: TGCGCCAGCAGCCAAGAGGGCAGGGGGCTAGACACCATATATTTT.

This clonotype was counted at least ten times. The chain joins TRBV5-1 to TRBJ1-6; 9 bases are a match to TRBD1. V was pared by 4 bases and J by 10 bases, with 6 bases of the junction left unmatched. Germline lookup yields CDR1 SGHRS and CDR2 YFSETQ. There are 14 residues in the CDR3. The CDR3 region has the DNA TGCGCCAGCAGCCAGGACAGGGGAGGATCACCCCTCCACTTT. It encodes CASSQDRGGSPLHF. Together with reference TRBV5-1 and TRBJ1-6, the CDR3 gives the full variable domain: KAGVTQTPRYLIKTRGQQVTLSCSPISGHRSVSWYQQTPGQGLQFLFEYFSETQRNKGNFPGRFSGRQFSNSRSEMNVSTLELGDSALYLCASSQDRGGSPLHFGNGTRLTVT.

This clonotype has at least ten counts. This rearrangement joins TRBV4-3 to TRBJ1-1, with D perhaps matching TRBD1 (5 bases). V was pared by 1 base and J by 1 base, with 13 bases between. This CDR3 has 16 amino acids. Germline CDR1 is LGHNA and CDR2 is YSLEER. In DNA form, the CDR3 reads TGCGCCAGCAGCCAAGTATCCGCAGGGCGGAACACTGAAGCTTTCTTT. Protein product: CASSQVSAGRNTEAFF.

The V gene is TRBV28, the J gene TRBJ2-6, with 8 bases identical to TRBD1. Germline CDR1 and CDR2: MDHEN and SYDVKM. CDR3 size: 14 residues. V shed 7 bases, J shed 8 bases, and the junction held 7 bases outside the gene matches. Here the CDR3 reads CASNLRQGSNVLTF. The CDR3 coding sequence is TGTGCCAGCAACCTGAGACAGGGGTCCAACGTCCTGACTTTC.

This clonotype was observed a few times. The chain combines TRBV7-9 with TRBJ2-1, with D hard to call. The CDR3 is 16 residues long. With 2 bases removed from V and 0 bases from J, the gap between germline ends came to 11 bases. CDR1 is SEHNR, CDR2 FQNEAQ, per germline (reference sequence). DNA of the CDR3: TGTGCCAGCAGCTTAATTGCTGATAGCTCCTACAATGAGCAGTTCTTC. Translation gives CASSLIADSSYNEQFF.

This clonotype was found many times. The chain couples TRBV13 to TRBJ2-5; D is unclear. The germline V gene encodes CDR1 PRHDT and CDR2 FYEKMQ (reference sequence). The V and J ends lost 5 bases and 5 bases respectively, with 12 bases between them. The CDR3 is 13 residues long. CDR3 in DNA: TGTGCCAGCAGCCAGTCGACGGCGGAGACCCAGTACTTC. Protein sequence: CASSQSTAETQYF. The entire variable domain, with the rest obtained from reference TRBV13 and TRBJ2-5, is as follows: AAGVIQSPRHLIKEKRETATLKCYPIPRHDTVYWYQQGPGQDPQFLISFYEKMQSDKGSIPDRFSAQQFSDYHSELNMSSLELGDSALYFCASSQSTAETQYFGPGTRLLVL.

At least ten counts were recorded for this clonotype. J is TRBJ2-3 and V is TRBV2; possible D gene TRBD1, 5 bases. The CDR3 is 14 residues long. Trimming took off 2 bases at V and 6 bases at J, with 12 bases between the two ends. The germline CDR1 and CDR2 sequences are SNHLY and FYNNEI. This CDR3 reads CASSEQGGVDTQYF. The CDR3 DNA reads TGTGCCAGCAGTGAACAGGGTGGAGTGGATACGCAGTATTTT.

The table lists this clonotype with many counts. The chain is built from TRBV30 and TRBJ1-2; a possible D gene is TRBD1 (6 bases). Trimming cost V 1 base and J 3 bases, with 12 bases left between them. The CDR3 loop spans 14 amino acids. The germline CDR1 and CDR2 sequences are GTSNPN and SVGIG (reference sequence). The CDR3 spells CAWSGGGGYYGYTF. As DNA, the CDR3 is TGTGCCTGGAGTGGTGGAGGGGGTTACTATGGCTACACCTTC. The whole variable domain, remainder taken from reference TRBV30 and TRBJ1-2, is SQTIHQWPATLVQPVGSPLSLECTVEGTSNPNLYWYRQAAGRGLQLLFYSVGIGQISSEVPQNLSASRPQDRQFILSSKKLLLSDSGFYLCAWSGGGGYYGYTFGSGTRLTVV.

This clonotype showed up many times. The gene calls are TRBV28 and TRBJ2-1, with D maybe TRBD2 (6 bases). CDR3 size: 16 residues. Trimming took off 4 bases at V and 11 bases at J, with 24 bases between the two ends. Germline CDR1 and CDR2: MDHEN and SYDVKM. CDR3: CASSSKLAGRVNKQFF. CDR3 DNA sequence: TGTGCCAGCAGTTCCAAGTTGGCGGGAAGGGTTAATAAGCAGTTCTTC.

This clonotype showed up many times. The V gene is TRBV3-1, the J gene TRBJ1-3; 9 bases align to TRBD1. The trim removed 2 bases at V and 4 bases at J, leaving 6 bases unmatched. Germline V gene data show CDR1 as LGHDT and CDR2 as YNNKEL (reference sequence). This CDR3 has 16 amino acids. CDR3 DNA sequence: TGTGCCAGCAGCCAACTCTACAGGGGGCAAGGAAACACCATATATTTT. Residues: CASSQLYRGQGNTIYF. Using reference TRBV3-1 and TRBJ1-3 for the parts outside the CDR3, the full variable domain is DTAVSQTPKYLVTQMGNDKSIKCEQNLGHDTMYWYKQDSKKFLKIMFSYNNKELIINETVPNRFSPKSPDKAHLNLHINSLELGDSAVYFCASSQLYRGQGNTIYFGEGSWLTVV.

This clonotype was detected ten times or more. The rearrangement joins TRBV28 to TRBJ2-1, with D maybe TRBD1 (6 bases). Germline CDR1 MDHEN, CDR2 SYDVKM. The CDR3 sequence is 12 residues long. V lost 2 bases, J lost 8 bases, and 7 bases lay in between. CDR3 sequence reads: CASSLRGYEQFF. The DNA of the CDR3 is TGTGCCAGCAGTTTAAGGGGGTATGAGCAGTTCTTC.

This chain connects TRBV6-1 to TRBJ1-5; maybe TRBD1 (6 bases). CDR3 size: 16 residues. Trimming took 7 bases from V and 0 from J, leaving 16 bases between them. Germline V gene data show CDR1 as MNHNS and CDR2 as SASEGT. CDR3 in amino acids: CASIAGTRGSNQPQHF. The CDR3 DNA reads TGTGCCAGCATCGCGGGGACAAGGGGTAGCAATCAGCCCCAGCATTTT.

This chain connects TRBV12-3 or TRBV12-4 to TRBJ2-5; TRBD2 aligns across 10 bases. This CDR3 spans 14 amino acids. J gave up 4 bases and V 2 bases, and 1 base lay outside the gene matches. The CDR3 nucleotides read TGTGCCAGCAGTTTACGACTAGCGGGAGAGACCCAGTACTTC. Amino acids: CASSLRLAGETQYF.

This clonotype was observed many times. The rearrangement uses TRBV20-1 and TRBJ2-5; TRBD1 aligns across 8 bases. The CDR3 spans 14 residues. V lost 6 bases to trimming and J lost 0 bases; unmatched junction nucleotides: 6. The germline CDR1 and CDR2 sequences are DFQATT and SNEGSKA (reference sequence). The CDR3 sequence: CSATWTGYQETQYF. DNA for the CDR3: TGCAGTGCCACTTGGACAGGGTACCAAGAGACCCAGTACTTC.

This clonotype has more than one count but fewer than ten. V is TRBV24-1 and J is TRBJ2-5; no definite D call. The V and J ends lost 3 bases and 7 bases respectively, with 5 bases between them. This CDR3 spans 11 amino acids. From germline, CDR1 is KGHDR and CDR2 SFDVKD. Written as DNA, the CDR3 is TGTGCCACCAGTGATCTAACGACCCAGTACTTC. Residues: CATSDLTTQYF.

This clonotype was observed at least ten times. V and J are TRBV12-5 and TRBJ2-1; 8 bases fit TRBD2. This CDR3 region has 17 residues. Per the germline V gene, CDR1 is LGHNT and CDR2 is FRNRAP. V lost 2 bases to trimming and J lost 0 bases; unmatched junction nucleotides: 6. The CDR3 DNA is TGTGCTAGTGGTTTGCAAGACACTAGCGGCTCCTACAATGAGCAGTTCTTC. Translated: CASGLQDTSGSYNEQFF.

This clonotype has only a few counts. The chain carries TRBV28 and TRBJ2-4, with a weak D call TRBD2 (5 bases). The CDR3 consists of 14 residues. V lost 7 bases and J 6 bases, leaving 16 bases between the germline ends. The germline V gene encodes CDR1 MDHEN and CDR2 SYDVKM. DNA for the CDR3: TGTGCCAGCACGGACTGGGTTATGGGAAACATTCAGTACTTC. This gives the protein CASTDWVMGNIQYF.